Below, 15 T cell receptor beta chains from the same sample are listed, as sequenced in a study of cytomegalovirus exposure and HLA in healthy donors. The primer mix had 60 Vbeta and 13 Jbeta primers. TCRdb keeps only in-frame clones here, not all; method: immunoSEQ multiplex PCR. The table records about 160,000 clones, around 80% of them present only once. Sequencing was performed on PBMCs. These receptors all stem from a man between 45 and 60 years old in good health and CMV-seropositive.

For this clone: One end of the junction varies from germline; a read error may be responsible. The CDR3 DNA reads TGTTCCAGCAGCACTGGGACAGCCATGAACACTGAAGCTTTCTTT. Amino acid sequence: CSSSTGTAMNTEAFF. This rearrangement joins TRBV7-9 to TRBJ1-1; 7 bases agree with TRBD1. The CDR3 spans 15 residues. Germline-derived CDR1 and CDR2 are SEHNR and FQNEAQ (reference sequence).

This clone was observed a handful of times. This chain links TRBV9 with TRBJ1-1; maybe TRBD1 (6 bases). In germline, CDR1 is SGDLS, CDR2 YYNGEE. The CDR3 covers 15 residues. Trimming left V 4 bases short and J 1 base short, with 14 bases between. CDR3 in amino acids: CASSLQGISNTEAFF. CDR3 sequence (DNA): TGTGCCAGCAGCTTACAGGGTATCTCGAACACTGAAGCTTTCTTT.

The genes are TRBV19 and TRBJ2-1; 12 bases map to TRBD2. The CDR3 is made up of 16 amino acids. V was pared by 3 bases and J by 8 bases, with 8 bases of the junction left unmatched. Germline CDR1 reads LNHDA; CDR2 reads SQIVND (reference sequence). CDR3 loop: CASSIGLAGPNDEQFF. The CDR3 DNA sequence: TGTGCCAGTAGTATCGGACTAGCGGGACCTAACGATGAGCAGTTCTTC.

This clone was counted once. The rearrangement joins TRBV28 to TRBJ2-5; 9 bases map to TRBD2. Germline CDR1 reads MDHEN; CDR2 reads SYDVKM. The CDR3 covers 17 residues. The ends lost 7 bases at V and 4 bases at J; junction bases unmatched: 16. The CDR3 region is CASTPGLAGSPGETQYF. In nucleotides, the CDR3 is TGTGCCAGCACCCCGGGCCTAGCGGGATCACCGGGAGAGACCCAGTACTTC.

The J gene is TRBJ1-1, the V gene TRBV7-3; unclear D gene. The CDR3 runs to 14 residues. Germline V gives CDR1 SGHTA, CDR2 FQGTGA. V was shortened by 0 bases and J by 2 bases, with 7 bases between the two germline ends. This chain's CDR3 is CASSLTGSNTEAFF. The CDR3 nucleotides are TGTGCCAGCAGCTTAACGGGCAGCAACACTGAAGCTTTCTTT.

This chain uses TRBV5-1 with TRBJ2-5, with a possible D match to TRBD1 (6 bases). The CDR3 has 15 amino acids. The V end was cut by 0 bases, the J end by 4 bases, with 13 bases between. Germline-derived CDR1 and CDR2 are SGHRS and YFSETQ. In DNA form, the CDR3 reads TGCGCCAGCAGCTTGGCCCAGGGGCCGGGAGAGACCCAGTACTTC. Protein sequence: CASSLAQGPGETQYF.

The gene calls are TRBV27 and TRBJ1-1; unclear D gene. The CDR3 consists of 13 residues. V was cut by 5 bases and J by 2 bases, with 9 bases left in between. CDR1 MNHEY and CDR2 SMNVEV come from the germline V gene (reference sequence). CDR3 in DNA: TGTGCCAGCAGTACCCGGGGTAACACTGAAGCTTTCTTT. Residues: CASSTRGNTEAFF.

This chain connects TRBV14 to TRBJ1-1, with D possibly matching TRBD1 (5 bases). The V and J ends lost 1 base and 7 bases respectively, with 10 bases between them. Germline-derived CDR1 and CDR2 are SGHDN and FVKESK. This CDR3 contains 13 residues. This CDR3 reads CASSQVDSFEAFF. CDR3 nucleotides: TGTGCCAGCAGCCAAGTCGACAGTTTTGAAGCTTTCTTT. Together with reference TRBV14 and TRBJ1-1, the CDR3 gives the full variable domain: EAGVTQFPSHSVIEKGQTVTLRCDPISGHDNLYWYRRVMGKEIKFLLHFVKESKQDESGMPNNRFLAERTGGTYSTLKVQPAELEDSGVYFCASSQVDSFEAFFGQGTRLTVV.

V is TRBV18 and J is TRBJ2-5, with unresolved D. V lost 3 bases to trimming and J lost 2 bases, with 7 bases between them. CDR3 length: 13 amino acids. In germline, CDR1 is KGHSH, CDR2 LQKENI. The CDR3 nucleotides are TGTGCCAGCTCACCTAGCCTACAAGAGACCCAGTACTTC. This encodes CASSPSLQETQYF.

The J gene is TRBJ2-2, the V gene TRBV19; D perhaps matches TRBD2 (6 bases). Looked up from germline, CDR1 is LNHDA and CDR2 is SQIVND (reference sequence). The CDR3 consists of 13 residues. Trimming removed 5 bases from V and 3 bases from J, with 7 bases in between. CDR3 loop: CASSRDYTGELFF. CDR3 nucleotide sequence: TGTGCCAGTAGTCGGGACTACACCGGGGAGCTGTTTTTT.

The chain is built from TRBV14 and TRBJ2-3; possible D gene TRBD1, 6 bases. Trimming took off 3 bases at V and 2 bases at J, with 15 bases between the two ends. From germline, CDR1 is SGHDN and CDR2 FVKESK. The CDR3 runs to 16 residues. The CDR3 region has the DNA TGTGCCAGCAGCCAGGCCGGACAGCTTAACACAGATACGCAGTATTTT. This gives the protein CASSQAGQLNTDTQYF. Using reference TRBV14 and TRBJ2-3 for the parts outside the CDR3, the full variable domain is EAGVTQFPSHSVIEKGQTVTLRCDPISGHDNLYWYRRVMGKEIKFLLHFVKESKQDESGMPNNRFLAERTGGTYSTLKVQPAELEDSGVYFCASSQAGQLNTDTQYFGPGTRLTVL.

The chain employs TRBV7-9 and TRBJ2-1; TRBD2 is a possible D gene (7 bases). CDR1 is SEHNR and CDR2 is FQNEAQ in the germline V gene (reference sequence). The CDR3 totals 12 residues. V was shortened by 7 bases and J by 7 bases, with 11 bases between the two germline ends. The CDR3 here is CASNEGGNEQFF. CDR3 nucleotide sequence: TGTGCCAGCAACGAGGGGGGGAATGAGCAGTTCTTC. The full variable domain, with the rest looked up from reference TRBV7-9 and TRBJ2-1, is DTGVSQNPRHKITKRGQNVTFRCDPISEHNRLYWYRQTLGQGPEFLTYFQNEAQLEKSRLLSDRFSAERPKGSFSTLEIQRTEQGDSAMYLCASNEGGNEQFFGPGTRLTVL.

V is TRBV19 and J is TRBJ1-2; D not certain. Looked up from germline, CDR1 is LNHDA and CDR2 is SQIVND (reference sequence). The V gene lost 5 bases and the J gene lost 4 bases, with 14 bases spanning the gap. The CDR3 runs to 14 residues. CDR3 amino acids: CASSHVPQFYGYTF. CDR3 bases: TGTGCCAGTAGTCACGTCCCACAGTTCTATGGCTACACCTTC.

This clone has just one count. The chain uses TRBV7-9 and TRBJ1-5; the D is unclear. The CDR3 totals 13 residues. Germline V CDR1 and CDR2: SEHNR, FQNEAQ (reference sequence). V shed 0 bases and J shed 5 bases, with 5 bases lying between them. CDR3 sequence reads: CASSLAVDQPQHF. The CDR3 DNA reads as TGTGCCAGCAGCTTAGCTGTCGATCAGCCCCAGCATTTT. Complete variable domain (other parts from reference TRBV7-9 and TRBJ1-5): DTGVSQNPRHKITKRGQNVTFRCDPISEHNRLYWYRQTLGQGPEFLTYFQNEAQLEKSRLLSDRFSAERPKGSFSTLEIQRTEQGDSAMYLCASSLAVDQPQHFGDGTRLSIL.

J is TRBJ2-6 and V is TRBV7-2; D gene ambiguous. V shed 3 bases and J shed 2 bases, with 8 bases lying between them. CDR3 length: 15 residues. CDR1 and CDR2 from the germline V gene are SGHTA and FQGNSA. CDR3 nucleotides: TGTGCCAGCAGCTTGGGCCGGCCTGGGGCCAACGTCCTGACTTTC. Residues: CASSLGRPGANVLTF. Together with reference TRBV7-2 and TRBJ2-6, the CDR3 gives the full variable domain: GAGVSQSPSNKVTEKGKDVELRCDPISGHTALYWYRQSLGQGLEFLIYFQGNSAPDKSGLPSDRFSAERTGGSVSTLTIQRTQQEDSAVYLCASSLGRPGANVLTFGAGSRLTVL.